The 16 T cell receptor beta chains below come from one sample, sequenced in a study of shared clonotypes between healthy human individuals (dated by TCRdb to the early 2020s). Library method: the immunoSEQ multiplex PCR assay. Not all clones reach the TCRdb copy of this immuneACCESS table, which keeps in-frame sequences only. Checked studies attribute under half of the gap to unresolved V genes and leave the rest unexplained. The sample table contains hundreds of thousands of clones; only one count was recorded for roughly 95% of them. In total, the top ten clones hold about 0.054% of the sample. Sequenced sample: naive CD4+ T cells sorted from blood. This specimen's cell subset or site label, per the study, means: CD45RA+ positively selected. These receptors originate from a woman in her thirties in good health.

The chain joins TRBV27 to TRBJ2-3, with D unresolved. Germline V gene sequence: CDR1 MNHEY, CDR2 SMNVEV (reference sequence). CDR3 length: 13 amino acids. Trimming took 5 bases from V and 2 from J, leaving 8 bases between them. CDR3 amino acids: CASSDGITDTQYF. CDR3 sequence (DNA): TGTGCCAGCAGTGATGGGATCACAGATACGCAGTATTTT.

V gene TRBV28 combines with J gene TRBJ1-1; D is uncertain. Germline CDR1 and CDR2: MDHEN and SYDVKM. CDR3 length: 14 residues. Trimming left V 9 bases short and J 0 bases short, with 14 bases between. The CDR3: CASSATGVNTEAFF. CDR3 DNA: TGTGCCAGTTCCGCGACGGGAGTGAACACTGAAGCTTTCTTT.

J is TRBJ2-1 and V is TRBV28; 7 nucleotides align to TRBD1. Germline V gives CDR1 MDHEN, CDR2 SYDVKM. Trimming at V came to 3 bases and at J to 7 bases, leaving 9 bases not matched to a gene. CDR3 length equals 15 residues. This chain's CDR3 is CASSFYDRASNEQFF. The CDR3 DNA reads TGTGCCAGCAGTTTTTATGACAGGGCTTCAAATGAGCAGTTCTTC. The full variable domain, in which reference TRBV28 and TRBJ2-1 provide the parts outside the CDR3, is DVKVTQSSRYLVKRTGEKVFLECVQDMDHENMFWYRQDPGLGLRLIYFSYDVKMKEKGDIPEGYSVSREKKERFSLILESASTNQTSMYLCASSFYDRASNEQFFGPGTRLTVL.

V usage is TRBV4-2 and J usage is TRBJ2-7; 7 positions match TRBD2. The length of the CDR3 is 16 residues. Germline loops: CDR1 LGHNA, CDR2 YNFKEQ. The ends lost 4 bases at V and 1 base at J; junction bases unmatched: 10. As DNA, the CDR3 is TGTGCCAGCAGCCCCCGAGGCGGGAGTTCGTCCTACGAGCAGTACTTC. Its translation is CASSPRGGSSSYEQYF.

This clone was seen more than once but under ten times. The V and J genes are TRBV11-2 and TRBJ1-2; no definite D call. Germline loops: CDR1 SGHAT, CDR2 FQNNGV. Trimming removed 0 bases at V and 10 bases at J, with 12 bases between. This CDR3 contains 13 residues. The CDR3 here is CASSLDLGGHYTF. The CDR3 DNA reads as TGTGCCAGCAGCTTAGATCTAGGAGGCCACTACACCTTC.

The chain carries TRBV11-2 and TRBJ2-3, with 8 bases lining up with TRBD2. This CDR3 has 14 residues. J was trimmed by 5 bases and V by 3 bases; bases with no gene match: 4. The germline CDR1 and CDR2 sequences are SGHAT and FQNNGV. The CDR3 sequence is CASSFREGEDTQYF. Written as DNA, the CDR3 is TGTGCCAGCAGCTTCCGGGAGGGAGAAGATACGCAGTATTTT.

The chain links TRBV5-4 to TRBJ2-5; D gene unclear. The closer fit of TRBJ2-7 to the DNA end suggests the J call may be wrong. Germline V gene lookup returns CDR1 SGHNT and CDR2 YYREEE (reference sequence). The length of the CDR3 is 12 residues. The DNA of the CDR3 is TGTGCCAGCAGCTGGAACAGTTACGAGCAGTACTTC. This codes for CASSWNSYEQYF.

The chain couples TRBV4-1 to TRBJ2-1; D is possibly TRBD1 (6 bases). V dropped 3 bases and J dropped 6 bases, with 12 bases sitting between them. This CDR3 region has 14 residues. In germline, CDR1 is MGHRA, CDR2 YSYEKL. DNA for the CDR3: TGCGCCAGCAGCCAGCCCACGACAGGCAATGAGCAGTTCTTC. As protein: CASSQPTTGNEQFF.

V gene TRBV11-2 combines with J gene TRBJ2-1, with D perhaps TRBD2 (5 bases). The CDR3 totals 14 residues. CDR1 is SGHAT, CDR2 FQNNGV, per germline. Trimming cost V 5 bases and J 4 bases, with 12 bases left between them. CDR3 sequence (DNA): TGTGCCAGCAGCCCCCTTACGGGGTACAATGAGCAGTTCTTC. It is translated as CASSPLTGYNEQFF.

This sequence joins TRBV19 and TRBJ2-7; the match to TRBD2 covers 7 bases. The CDR3 runs to 14 residues. After removal of 3 bases from V and 3 bases from J, the junction contained 5 bases not matched to a gene. CDR1 LNHDA and CDR2 SQIVND come from the germline V gene (reference sequence). The CDR3 DNA reads as TGTGCCAGTAGTATGCTAGCGGACGGCTACGAGCAGTACTTC. It is translated as CASSMLADGYEQYF.

The chain joins TRBV7-3 to TRBJ2-3; 9 bases line up with TRBD2. CDR3 length: 15 residues. Trimming took 4 bases from V and 3 from J; bases not matched to a gene: 5. Germline lookup yields CDR1 SGHTA and CDR2 FQGTGA. CDR3 region: CASSSRAGGTDTQYF. For the CDR3, the DNA is TGTGCCAGCAGCTCTCGAGCGGGAGGAACAGATACGCAGTATTTT.

This chain connects TRBV27 to TRBJ2-5; D is undetermined. The V end was cut by 6 bases, the J end by 2 bases, with 10 bases between. Per germline, CDR1 MNHEY and CDR2 SMNVEV (reference sequence). The CDR3 is 13 residues long. DNA of the CDR3: TGTGCCAGCAGCTCGACTGAGCAAGAGACCCAGTACTTC. Encoded protein: CASSSTEQETQYF.

This clone was detected once. The V gene is TRBV4-1, the J gene TRBJ2-7; 7 nucleotides align to TRBD1. The CDR3 extends over 15 amino acids. V dropped 2 bases and J dropped 0; count of bases not matched to a gene: 4. CDR1 and CDR2 from the germline V gene are MGHRA and YSYEKL. The CDR3 loop reads CASSQTGTVSYEQYF. The CDR3 nucleotides read TGCGCCAGCAGCCAAACCGGGACAGTCTCCTACGAGCAGTACTTC.

This sequence joins TRBV27 and TRBJ2-2; D gene uncertain. This CDR3 has 13 residues. V was clipped by 3 bases and J by 6 bases, with 8 bases between them. Germline values: CDR1 MNHEY, CDR2 SMNVEV (reference sequence). The CDR3 reads CASSFDGPGELFF. The CDR3 DNA follows: TGTGCCAGCAGTTTCGACGGACCCGGGGAGCTGTTTTTT.

V is TRBV4-1 and J is TRBJ2-7; 9 bases are a match to TRBD2. Germline V CDR1 and CDR2: MGHRA, YSYEKL. This CDR3 comprises 15 residues. V gave up 5 bases and J gave up 3 bases; unmatched junction bases: 8. The CDR3 DNA is TGCGCCAGCAGCAAAACCGGGACTAGCAACTACGAGCAGTACTTC. As protein: CASSKTGTSNYEQYF.

This sequence joins TRBV28 and TRBJ2-3, with 7 positions matching TRBD2. Trimming took 3 bases from V and 2 from J; bases not matched to a gene: 5. CDR3 length equals 15 residues. Germline loops: CDR1 MDHEN, CDR2 SYDVKM. The CDR3 reads CASSFGLVNTDTQYF. Here the CDR3 DNA reads TGTGCCAGCAGTTTCGGACTAGTGAACACAGATACGCAGTATTTT.